This T cell receptor beta chain was recovered during a study of T-cell memory formation after mild COVID-19. CDR1 MNHEY and CDR2 SMNVEV come from the germline V gene (reference sequence). Trimming removed 5 bases from V and 17 bases from J, with 18 bases in between. CDR3 length: 12 residues. MiXCR, applied by TCRdb to the 5' RACE reads, yields one record per CDR3 protein. The sample has about 49,000 distinct CDR3 sequences, approximately 6.6% seen once. This clonotype was recorded many times. This clonotype originated in a man aged 18 to 35 who had mild COVID-19 (a few samples of this study predate the infection). Cell type and time point are not known. Sequenced sample: PBMCs or a T cell subset sorted from them (not recorded which). The V gene is TRBV27, the J gene TRBJ1-4; D may be TRBD1 (5 bases). The CDR3 is CASSVTGGTVFF. The CDR3 nucleotides are TGTGCCAGCAGTGTCACCGGGGGAACGGTTTTTTTT.